The 10 T cell receptor beta chains given below trace back to one sample, sequenced in a study of blood T cell repertoires in COVID-19. The table came from immunoSEQ multiplex PCR; TCRdb's copy has only in-frame clones and leaves some out. The sample has about 670,000 clones, around 89% seen once; the top ten hold approximately 0.25%. The sample consisted of peripheral blood. Receptor source: a woman under 30 with acute or convalescent COVID-19.

This chain connects TRBV7-9 to TRBJ1-2; unclear D gene. Trimming stripped 0 bases from V and 3 bases from J, with 8 bases between. CDR3 length equals 14 residues. Germline-derived CDR1 and CDR2 are SEHNR and FQNEAQ (reference sequence). In DNA, the CDR3 is TGTGCCAGCAGCTTAGCTCTACGGGACTATGGCTACACCTTC. Translation gives CASSLALRDYGYTF.

The chain uses TRBV5-1 and TRBJ2-1, with 7 bases lining up with TRBD2. In germline, CDR1 is SGHRS, CDR2 YFSETQ. V lost 4 bases to trimming and J lost 7 bases; unmatched junction nucleotides: 8. The length of the CDR3 is 14 residues. The CDR3 reads CASSIGGTSNEQFF. Here the CDR3 DNA reads TGCGCCAGCAGCATCGGGGGGACTTCAAATGAGCAGTTCTTC.

The J gene is TRBJ1-6, the V gene TRBV11-2; 8 bases align to TRBD1. CDR1 and CDR2 from the germline V gene are SGHAT and FQNNGV. This CDR3 is 16 amino acids long. V trimming: 5 bases; J trimming: 1 base; junction bases outside the gene matches: 4. The CDR3 nucleotides are TGTGCCAGCAGCCCCAACAGGGGGTCCTATAATTCACCCCTCCACTTT. Translated: CASSPNRGSYNSPLHF.

V gene TRBV24-1 combines with J gene TRBJ1-2; 10 bases are shared with TRBD1. The CDR3 contains 17 residues. Germline-derived CDR1 and CDR2 are KGHDR and SFDVKD. Germline trimming cut 1 base from V and 2 bases from J; bases unmatched to any gene: 6. The DNA for the CDR3 is TGTGCCACCAGTGATTTAACCGGGACAGGGGAAAACTATGGCTACACCTTC. Translating it yields CATSDLTGTGENYGYTF.

The sample holds many counts of this clone. The chain recombines TRBV7-2 with TRBJ2-3; 9 positions agree with TRBD2. The CDR3 consists of 16 residues. The trim removed 3 bases at V and 4 bases at J, leaving 8 bases unmatched. Germline V gene data show CDR1 as SGHTA and CDR2 as FQGNSA. CDR3 DNA: TGTGCCAGCAGCTTGAGACGGACTAGCGAGGCAGATACGCAGTATTTT. It is translated as CASSLRRTSEADTQYF. The whole variable domain, remainder taken from reference TRBV7-2 and TRBJ2-3, is GAGVSQSPSNKVTEKGKDVELRCDPISGHTALYWYRQSLGQGLEFLIYFQGNSAPDKSGLPSDRFSAERTGGSVSTLTIQRTQQEDSAVYLCASSLRRTSEADTQYFGPGTRLTVL.

The genes are TRBV20-1 and TRBJ2-7; unclear D gene. Germline V gene lookup returns CDR1 DFQATT and CDR2 SNEGSKA (reference sequence). The CDR3 runs to 17 residues. V lost 3 bases, J lost 0 bases, and 21 bases lay in between. The CDR3 coding sequence is TGCAGTGCTAGTCCCCAGGTTATCCGCCTTGGCTCCTACGAGCAGTACTTC. Residues: CSASPQVIRLGSYEQYF.

V and J are TRBV15 and TRBJ2-4, with D possibly matching TRBD2 (5 bases). CDR3 length: 16 amino acids. Per germline, CDR1 LNHNV and CDR2 YYDKDF (reference sequence). The germline V and J ends were trimmed by 0 bases and 12 bases, with 21 bases remaining between them. The CDR3 sequence: CATSRDRVLRVSTQYF. In nucleotides, the CDR3 is TGTGCCACCAGCAGAGATCGTGTCTTGAGGGTGTCTACTCAGTACTTC.

The V gene is TRBV6-1, the J gene TRBJ1-2, with D tentatively TRBD1 (5 bases). Germline V gives CDR1 MNHNS, CDR2 SASEGT. V shed 3 bases and J shed 0 bases, with 17 bases lying between them. The CDR3 extends over 17 amino acids. The CDR3 sequence is CASSDGQGNAANYGYTF. CDR3 sequence (DNA): TGTGCCAGCAGTGATGGACAAGGGAATGCTGCTAACTATGGCTACACCTTC.

The chain links TRBV2 to TRBJ2-1, with 10 bases aligning to TRBD1. This CDR3 is 15 amino acids long. V was clipped by 6 bases and J by 12 bases; unmatched bases: 14. Germline CDR1 and CDR2: SNHLY and FYNNEI. The CDR3 loop reads CASRERGTGVMWQFF. The CDR3 DNA follows: TGTGCCAGCAGGGAGAGGGGGACAGGGGTTATGTGGCAGTTCTTC.

The CDR3 DNA is TGTGCCAGCAGTGAAGAGGAAGGGGCGAACCCCTTTGAGCAGTACTTC. Protein sequence: CASSEEEGANPFEQYF. The chain employs TRBV6-1 and TRBJ2-7; D is perhaps TRBD1 (5 bases). The length of the CDR3 is 16 residues. V gave up 1 base and J gave up 7 bases, with 20 bases separating them. Germline V gene lookup returns CDR1 MNHNS and CDR2 SASEGT.